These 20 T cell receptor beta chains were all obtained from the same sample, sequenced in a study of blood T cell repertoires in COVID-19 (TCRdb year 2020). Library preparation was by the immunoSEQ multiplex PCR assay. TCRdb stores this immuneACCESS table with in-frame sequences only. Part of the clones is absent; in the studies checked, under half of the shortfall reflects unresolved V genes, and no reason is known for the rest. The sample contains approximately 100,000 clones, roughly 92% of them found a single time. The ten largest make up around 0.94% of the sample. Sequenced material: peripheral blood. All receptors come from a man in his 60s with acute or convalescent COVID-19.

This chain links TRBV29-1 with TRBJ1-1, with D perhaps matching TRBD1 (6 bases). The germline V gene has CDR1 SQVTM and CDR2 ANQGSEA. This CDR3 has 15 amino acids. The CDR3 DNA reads TGCGCCGTTGGGTCCCCGGCCAGGGGAGTCACTGAAGCTTTCTTT. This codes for CAVGSPARGVTEAFF.

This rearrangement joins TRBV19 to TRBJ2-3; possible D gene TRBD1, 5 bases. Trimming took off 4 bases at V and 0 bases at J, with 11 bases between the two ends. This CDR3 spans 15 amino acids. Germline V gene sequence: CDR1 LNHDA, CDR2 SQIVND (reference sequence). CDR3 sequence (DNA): TGTGCCAGTAGTAGGGTCAGGGTTAGCACAGATACGCAGTATTTT. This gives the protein CASSRVRVSTDTQYF.

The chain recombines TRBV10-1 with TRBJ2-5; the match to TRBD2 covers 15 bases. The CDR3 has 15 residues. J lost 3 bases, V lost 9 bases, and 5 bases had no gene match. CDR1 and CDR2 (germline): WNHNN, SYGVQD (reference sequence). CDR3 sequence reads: CARAGLAGGKETQYF. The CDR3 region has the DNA TGCGCCAGGGCAGGACTAGCGGGAGGGAAAGAGACCCAGTACTTC.

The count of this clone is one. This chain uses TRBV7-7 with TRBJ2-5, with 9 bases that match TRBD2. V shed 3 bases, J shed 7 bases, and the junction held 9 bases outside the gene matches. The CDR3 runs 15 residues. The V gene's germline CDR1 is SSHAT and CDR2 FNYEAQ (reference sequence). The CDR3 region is CASSFGTSTDGTQYF. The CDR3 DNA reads TGTGCCAGCAGCTTCGGGACTAGCACCGACGGGACCCAGTACTTC.

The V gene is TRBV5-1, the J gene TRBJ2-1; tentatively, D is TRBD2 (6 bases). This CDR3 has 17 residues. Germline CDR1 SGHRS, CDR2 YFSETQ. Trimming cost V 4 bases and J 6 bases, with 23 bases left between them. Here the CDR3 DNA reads TGCGCCAGCAGCGGGGGGTATACTAGCCCGAGGGTCAATGAGCAGTTCTTC. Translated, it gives CASSGGYTSPRVNEQFF.

CDR3 DNA: TGTGCCAGCAGAGGAGCGGAGGGAAAAGCTTTCTTT. Amino acid sequence: CASRGAEGKAFF. The V gene is TRBV12-3 or TRBV12-4, the J gene TRBJ1-1; D is ambiguous. CDR3 length equals 12 residues. V was shortened by 6 bases and J by 9 bases, with 14 bases between the two germline ends.

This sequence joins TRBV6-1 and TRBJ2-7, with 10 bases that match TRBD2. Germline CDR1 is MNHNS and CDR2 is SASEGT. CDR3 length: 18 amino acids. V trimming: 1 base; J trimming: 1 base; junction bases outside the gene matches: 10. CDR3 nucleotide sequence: TGTGCCAGCAGTGAAGAGGTGACTAGCGGGTCCCTTTCCTACGAGCAGTACGTC. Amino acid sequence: CASSEEVTSGSLSYEQYV.

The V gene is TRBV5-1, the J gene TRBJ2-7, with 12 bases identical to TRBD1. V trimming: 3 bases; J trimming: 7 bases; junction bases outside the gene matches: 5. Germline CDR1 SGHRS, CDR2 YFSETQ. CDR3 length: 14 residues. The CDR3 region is CASSWGQGAGEQYF. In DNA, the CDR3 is TGCGCCAGCAGCTGGGGACAGGGGGCGGGAGAGCAGTACTTC. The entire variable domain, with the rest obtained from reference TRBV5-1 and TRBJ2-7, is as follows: KAGVTQTPRYLIKTRGQQVTLSCSPISGHRSVSWYQQTPGQGLQFLFEYFSETQRNKGNFPGRFSGRQFSNSRSEMNVSTLELGDSALYLCASSWGQGAGEQYFGPGTRLTVT.

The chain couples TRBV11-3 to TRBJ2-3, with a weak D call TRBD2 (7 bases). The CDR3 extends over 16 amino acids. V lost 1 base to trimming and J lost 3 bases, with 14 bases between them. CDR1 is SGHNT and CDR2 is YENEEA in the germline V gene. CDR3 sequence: CASSLVRGATTDTQYF. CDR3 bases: TGTGCCAGCAGCTTAGTCCGGGGGGCTACGACAGATACGCAGTATTTT.

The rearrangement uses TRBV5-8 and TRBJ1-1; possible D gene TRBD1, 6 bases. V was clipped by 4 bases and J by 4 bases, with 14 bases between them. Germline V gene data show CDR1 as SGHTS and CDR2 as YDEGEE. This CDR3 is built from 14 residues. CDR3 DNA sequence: TGTGCCAGCAGCCTCGGACAGTTGGGCACTGAAGCTTTCTTT. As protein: CASSLGQLGTEAFF. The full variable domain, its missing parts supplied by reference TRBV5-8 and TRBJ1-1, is EAGVTQSPTHLIKTRGQQATLRCSPISGHTSVYWYQQALGLGLQFLLWYDEGEERNRGNFPPRFSGRQFPNYSSELNVNALELEDSALYLCASSLGQLGTEAFFGQGTRLTVV.

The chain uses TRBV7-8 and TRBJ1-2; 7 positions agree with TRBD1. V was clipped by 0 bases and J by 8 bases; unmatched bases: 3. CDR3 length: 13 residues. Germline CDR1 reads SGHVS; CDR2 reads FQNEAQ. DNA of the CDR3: TGTGCCAGCAGCTTAGCAGGGGGCTCGGGCTACACCTTC. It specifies CASSLAGGSGYTF.

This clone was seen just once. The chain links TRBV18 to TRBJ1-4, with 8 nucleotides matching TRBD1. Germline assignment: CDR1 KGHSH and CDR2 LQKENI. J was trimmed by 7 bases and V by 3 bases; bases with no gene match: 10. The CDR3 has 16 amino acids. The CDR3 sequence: CASSPPGGLRGEKLFF. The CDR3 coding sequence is TGTGCCAGCTCACCCCCAGGGGGCCTAAGAGGTGAAAAACTGTTTTTT.

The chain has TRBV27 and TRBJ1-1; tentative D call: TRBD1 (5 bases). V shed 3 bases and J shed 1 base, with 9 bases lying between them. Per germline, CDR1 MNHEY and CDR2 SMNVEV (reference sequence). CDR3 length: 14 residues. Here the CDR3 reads CASSFSQGNTEAFF. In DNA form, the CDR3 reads TGTGCCAGCAGTTTTTCGCAGGGGAACACTGAAGCTTTCTTT.

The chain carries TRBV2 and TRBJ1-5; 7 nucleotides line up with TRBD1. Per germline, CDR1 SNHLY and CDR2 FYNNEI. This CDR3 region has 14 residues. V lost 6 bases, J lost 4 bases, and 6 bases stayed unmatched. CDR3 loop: CASRRDSRNQPQHF. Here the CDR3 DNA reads TGTGCCAGCAGACGGGACAGTCGAAATCAGCCCCAGCATTTT.

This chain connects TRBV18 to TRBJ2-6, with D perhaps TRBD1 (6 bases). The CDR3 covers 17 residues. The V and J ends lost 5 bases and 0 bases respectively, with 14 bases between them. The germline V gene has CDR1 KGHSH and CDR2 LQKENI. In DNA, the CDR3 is TGTGCCAGCTCAGTAAATCAGGGGCTCTCTGGGGCCAACGTCCTGACTTTC. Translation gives CASSVNQGLSGANVLTF. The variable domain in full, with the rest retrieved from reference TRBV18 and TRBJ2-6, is NAGVMQNPRHLVRRRGQEARLRCSPMKGHSHVYWYRQLPEEGLKFMVYLQKENIIDESGMPKERFSAEFPKEGPSILRIQQVVRGDSAAYFCASSVNQGLSGANVLTFGAGSRLTVL.

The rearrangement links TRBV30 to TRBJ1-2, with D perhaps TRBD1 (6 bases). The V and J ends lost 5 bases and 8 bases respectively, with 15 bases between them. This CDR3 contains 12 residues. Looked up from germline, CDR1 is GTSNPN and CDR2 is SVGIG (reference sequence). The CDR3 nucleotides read TGTGCCTGGTTAGGGGGTAAGGGCGGCTACACCTTC. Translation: CAWLGGKGGYTF.

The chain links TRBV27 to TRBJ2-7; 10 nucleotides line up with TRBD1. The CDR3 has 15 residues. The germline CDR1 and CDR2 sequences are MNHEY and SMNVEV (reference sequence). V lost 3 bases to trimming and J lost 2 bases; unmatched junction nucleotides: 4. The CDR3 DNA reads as TGTGCCAGCAGTTTGGGACAGGGGTCCCCCTACGAGCAGTACTTC. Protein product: CASSLGQGSPYEQYF.

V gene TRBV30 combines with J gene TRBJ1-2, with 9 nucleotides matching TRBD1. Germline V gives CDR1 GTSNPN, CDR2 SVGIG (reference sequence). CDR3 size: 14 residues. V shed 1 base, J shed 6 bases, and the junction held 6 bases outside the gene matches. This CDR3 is CAWSGPGQGNGYTF. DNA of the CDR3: TGTGCCTGGAGTGGGCCGGGACAGGGAAATGGCTACACCTTC.

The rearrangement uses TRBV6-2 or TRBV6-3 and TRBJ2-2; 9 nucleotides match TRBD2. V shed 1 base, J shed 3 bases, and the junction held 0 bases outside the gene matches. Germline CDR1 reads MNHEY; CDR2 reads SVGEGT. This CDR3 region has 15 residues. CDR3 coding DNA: TGTGCCAGCAGTTACTTAGCGGGGGACACCGGGGAGCTGTTTTTT. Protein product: CASSYLAGDTGELFF.

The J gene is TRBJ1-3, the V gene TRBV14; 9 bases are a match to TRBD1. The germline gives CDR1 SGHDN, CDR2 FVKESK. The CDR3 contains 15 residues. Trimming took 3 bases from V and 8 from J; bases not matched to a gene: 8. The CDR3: CASSHLQGAGDTIYF. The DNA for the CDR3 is TGTGCCAGCAGCCACCTACAGGGGGCTGGGGACACCATATATTTT.